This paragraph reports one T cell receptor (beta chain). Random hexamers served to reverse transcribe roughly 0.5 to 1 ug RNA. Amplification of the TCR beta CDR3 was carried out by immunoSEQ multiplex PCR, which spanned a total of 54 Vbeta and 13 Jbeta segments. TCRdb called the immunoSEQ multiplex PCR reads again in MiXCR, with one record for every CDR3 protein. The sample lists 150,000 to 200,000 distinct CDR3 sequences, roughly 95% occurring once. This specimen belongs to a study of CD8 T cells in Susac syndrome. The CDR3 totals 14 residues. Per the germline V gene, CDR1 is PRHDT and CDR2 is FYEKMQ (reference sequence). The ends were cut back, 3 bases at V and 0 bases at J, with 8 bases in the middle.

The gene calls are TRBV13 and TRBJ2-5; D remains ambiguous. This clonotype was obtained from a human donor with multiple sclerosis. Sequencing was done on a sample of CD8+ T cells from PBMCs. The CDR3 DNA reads TGTGCCAGCAGCTTCCTCAGGAACCAAGAGACCCAGTACTTC. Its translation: CASSFLRNQETQYF.